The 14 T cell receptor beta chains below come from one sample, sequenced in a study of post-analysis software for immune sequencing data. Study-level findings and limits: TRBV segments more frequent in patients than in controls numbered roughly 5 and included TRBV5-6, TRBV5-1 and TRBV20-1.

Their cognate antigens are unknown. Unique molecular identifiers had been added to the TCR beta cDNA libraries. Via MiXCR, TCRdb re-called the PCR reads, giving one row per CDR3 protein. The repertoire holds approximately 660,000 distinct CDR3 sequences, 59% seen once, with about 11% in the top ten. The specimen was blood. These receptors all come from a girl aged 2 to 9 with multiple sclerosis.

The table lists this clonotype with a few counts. DNA for the CDR3: TGTGCCAGCAGTTACGGCCTAGCGGACCACAATGAGCAGTTCTTC. Translating it yields CASSYGLADHNEQFF. The chain joins TRBV6-5 to TRBJ2-1; 7 bases agree with TRBD2. Germline V lookup: CDR1 MNHEY, CDR2 SVGAGI. The CDR3 is 15 residues long. J gave up 5 bases and V 2 bases, and 6 bases lay outside the gene matches.

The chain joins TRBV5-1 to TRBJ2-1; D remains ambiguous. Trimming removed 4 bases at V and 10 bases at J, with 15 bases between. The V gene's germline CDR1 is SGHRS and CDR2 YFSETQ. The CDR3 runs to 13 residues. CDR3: CASSQPSAAEQFF. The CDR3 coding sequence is TGCGCCAGCAGCCAACCCTCTGCGGCGGAGCAGTTCTTC.

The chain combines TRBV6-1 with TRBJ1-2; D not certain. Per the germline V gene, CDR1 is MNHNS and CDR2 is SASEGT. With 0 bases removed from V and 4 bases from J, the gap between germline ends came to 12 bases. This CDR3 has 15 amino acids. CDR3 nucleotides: TGTGCCAGCAGTGAAGCTTGGGGTTCAGGCTATGGCTACACCTTC. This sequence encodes CASSEAWGSGYGYTF.

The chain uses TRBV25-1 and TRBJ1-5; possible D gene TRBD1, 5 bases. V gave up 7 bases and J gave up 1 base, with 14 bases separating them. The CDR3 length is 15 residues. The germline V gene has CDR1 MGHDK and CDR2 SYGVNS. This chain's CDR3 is CASTGGATSNQPQHF. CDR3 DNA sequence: TGTGCCAGCACTGGGGGAGCGACAAGCAATCAGCCCCAGCATTTT.

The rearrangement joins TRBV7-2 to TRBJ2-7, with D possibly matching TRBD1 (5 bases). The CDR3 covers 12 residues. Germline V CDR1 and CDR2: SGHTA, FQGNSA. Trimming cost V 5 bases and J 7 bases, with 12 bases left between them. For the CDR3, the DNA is TGTGCCAGCAGCCCCCCCAGGGATGAGCAGTACTTC. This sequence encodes CASSPPRDEQYF.

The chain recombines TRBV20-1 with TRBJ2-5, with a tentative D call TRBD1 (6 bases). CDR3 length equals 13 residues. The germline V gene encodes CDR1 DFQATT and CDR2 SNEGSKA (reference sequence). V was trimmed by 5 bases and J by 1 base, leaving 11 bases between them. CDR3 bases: TGCAGTGCTTCGGACAGAGCCCAAGAGACCCAGTACTTC. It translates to CSASDRAQETQYF.

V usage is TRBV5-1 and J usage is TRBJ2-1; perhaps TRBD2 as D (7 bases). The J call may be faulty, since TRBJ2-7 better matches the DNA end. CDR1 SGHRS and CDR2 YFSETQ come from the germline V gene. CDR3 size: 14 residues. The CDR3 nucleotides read TGCGCCAGCAGCTTGAGGGGGGGAAGAGAAGAGCAGTACTTC. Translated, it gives CASSLRGGREEQYF.

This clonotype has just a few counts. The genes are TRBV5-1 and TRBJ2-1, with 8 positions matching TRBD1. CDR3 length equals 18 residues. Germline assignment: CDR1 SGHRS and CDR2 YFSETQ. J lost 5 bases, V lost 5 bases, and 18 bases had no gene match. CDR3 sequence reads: CASRLERDRSFSDNEQFF. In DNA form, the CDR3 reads TGCGCCAGCAGGCTGGAACGGGACAGGTCTTTTTCAGACAATGAGCAGTTCTTC.

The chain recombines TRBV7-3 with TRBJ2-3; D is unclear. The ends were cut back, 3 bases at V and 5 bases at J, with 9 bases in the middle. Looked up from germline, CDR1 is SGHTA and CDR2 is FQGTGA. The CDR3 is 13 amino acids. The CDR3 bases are TGTGCCAGCAGCTTGGCGGTCAAAGATACGCAGTATTTT. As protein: CASSLAVKDTQYF.

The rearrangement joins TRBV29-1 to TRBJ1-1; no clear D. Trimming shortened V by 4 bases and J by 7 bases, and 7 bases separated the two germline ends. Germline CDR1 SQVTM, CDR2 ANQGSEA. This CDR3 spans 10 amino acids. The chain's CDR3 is CSVVVYEAFF. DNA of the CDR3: TGCAGCGTTGTTGTCTATGAAGCTTTCTTT.

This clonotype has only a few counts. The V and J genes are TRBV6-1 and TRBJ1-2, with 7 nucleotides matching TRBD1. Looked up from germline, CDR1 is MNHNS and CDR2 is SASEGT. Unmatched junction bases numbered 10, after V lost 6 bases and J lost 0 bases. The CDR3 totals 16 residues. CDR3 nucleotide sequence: TGTGCCAGCAGCCCCTCGGGTACAGGGGCTAACTATGGCTACACCTTC. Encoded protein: CASSPSGTGANYGYTF.

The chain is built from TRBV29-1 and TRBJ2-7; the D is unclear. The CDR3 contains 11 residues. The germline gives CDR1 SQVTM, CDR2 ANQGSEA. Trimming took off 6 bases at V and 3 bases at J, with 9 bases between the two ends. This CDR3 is CSVVANYEQYF. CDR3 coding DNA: TGCAGCGTAGTCGCAAACTACGAGCAGTACTTC.

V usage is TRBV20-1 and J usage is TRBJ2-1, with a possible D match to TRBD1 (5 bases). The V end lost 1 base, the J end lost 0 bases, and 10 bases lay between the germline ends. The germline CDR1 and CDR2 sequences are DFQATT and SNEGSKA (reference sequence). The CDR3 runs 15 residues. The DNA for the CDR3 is TGCAGTGCTAGAGTGGGGCAAAGCTCCTACAATGAGCAGTTCTTC. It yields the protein CSARVGQSSYNEQFF.

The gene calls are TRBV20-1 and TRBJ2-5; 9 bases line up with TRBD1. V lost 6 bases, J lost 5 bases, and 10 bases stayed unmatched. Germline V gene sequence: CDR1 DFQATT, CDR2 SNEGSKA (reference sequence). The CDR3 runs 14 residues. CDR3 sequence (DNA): TGCAGTGCCGGAGGGGGGACAGGGCCGGAGACCCAGTACTTC. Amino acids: CSAGGGTGPETQYF.